This T cell receptor (beta chain) was sequenced for a study of cytomegalovirus exposure and HLA in healthy donors. This clone was counted only a few times. 60 Vbeta and 13 Jbeta primers were used in PCR. Some clones are missing from TCRdb's copy, which holds only in-frame ones; the method was immunoSEQ multiplex PCR. The sample contains more than 85,000 clones, 78% of which appear only once. The germline V gene encodes CDR1 SNHLY and CDR2 FYNNEI. J gave up 4 bases and V 7 bases, and 3 bases lay outside the gene matches. The CDR3 covers 14 residues. This TCR came from a male donor in good health and CMV-seronegative. The specimen was PBMCs. The V and J genes are TRBV2 and TRBJ1-5; 11 nucleotides agree with TRBD1. CDR3: CASIGQGANQPQHF. For the CDR3, the DNA is TGTGCCAGCATAGGACAGGGGGCAAATCAGCCCCAGCATTTT.